This T cell receptor (beta chain) was sequenced during a study of regulatory T cells in long-lasting Graves disease (dated by TCRdb to about 2021). Regarding the complete study: Patients with newly diagnosed Graves' disease had been on antithyroid drugs for under 3 months. Persistent Graves' disease patients were compared with newly diagnosed Graves' disease patients by peripheral blood TCR sequencing and RNA sequencing. The study took place in China and was registered as a clinical trial. A total of 35 or so samples were covered by TCR sequencing, comprising roughly 13 persistent and about 20 newly diagnosed Graves' disease patients.

The paper's findings and limits, for the study overall: The authors acknowledged the small sample size as a limitation that may reduce accuracy. Sequencing and analysis were restricted to the TCR beta chain. The study examined only peripheral blood because the primary lesion, thyroid tissue, could not be accessed. Preferential use of TRBV28, TRBJ1-2 and TRBJ2-5 was observed in persistent disease, whereas TRBV20-1 and TRBJ2-1 were favored in newly diagnosed disease. Persistent patients shared more public clonotypes among themselves (roughly 2,700) than newly diagnosed patients did (about 970). Compared with newly diagnosed patients, persistent Graves' disease patients had lower TCR Shannon entropy and fewer highly expanded clones, which suggests clonal expansion.

In this sample, this clonotype turned up a few times. It has no known antigen specificity. Base qualities are missing; no much larger clone stands one base away. CDR1 is given as SQVTM and CDR2 as ANQGSEA, both from the germline V gene. The germline V end is reduced by 6 bases and the J end by 5 bases; junction bases left unmatched: 10. The CDR3 runs 14 amino acids, cysteine and phenylalanine included. The read is trimmed to its CDR3 DNA, 42 bases read in frame from base 1. The library was prepared using multiplex PCR. Sequencer: Illumina HiSeq 4000. CDR3 regions were amplified by Arm-PCR with iRepertoire HTBI primers to construct TCR beta libraries. PCR products were gel purified before sequencing. The paper's processing steps were these. Gene usage analysis of CDR3 amino acid clonotypes relied on the 62 TRBV and 13 to 15 TRBJ segments identified across samples. COPE and FqMerger were used to merge filtered high-quality paired reads into contigs. BLAST was used to align contigs to IMGT TRBV, TRBD and TRBJ reference genes, and CDR3 was defined according to IMGT. Any clonotype with a frequency above 0.1% was classified as a highly expanded clone. Repertoire diversity was measured by Shannon entropy, and V-J evenness by the Gini coefficient. A clonotype was considered public if more than one individual shared it. The raw public reads went through TCRdb reprocessing: fastp at Q25, MiXCR clone calling, in-frame beta chains kept. CDR3 protein duplicates are merged, each entry listing the most common genes and DNA. The V and J calls come from TCRdb's annotation, not from the publication. The sample data list about 620,000 distinct CDR3 sequences, and around 17% of these were observed just once. The ten largest clones add up to approximately 18% of the sample.

The sample's time point label, decoded: newly diagnosed GD, antithyroid drugs for less than 3 months. For both TCR sequencing and RNA sequencing, RNA was extracted from PBMCs in TRIzol. The diagnosis of Graves' disease followed American Thyroid Association guidelines. Patients for the study were recruited at an endocrinology department in Xi'an, China. Each patient gave approximately 9.7 milliliters of peripheral blood, collected in an EDTA anticoagulant tube. Ficoll Paque Plus density gradient separation was used to isolate PBMCs, and no additional T cell sorting was done. An Agilent 2100 Bioanalyzer and agarose gel were used to check RNA quality, while a NanoDrop 2000 measured RNA concentration. The data also belong to a second study, concerning T cells in Graves' hyperthyroidism and ophthalmopathy. The second study's paper adds: A patient counted as having stable Graves' hyperthyroidism if no progression to ophthalmopathy occurred over 18 months of follow-up. The hyperthyroidism patients were between 18 and 65 years old and newly diagnosed, with a disease duration of less than 2 months. The study excluded patients with uncontrolled infections, other autoimmune diseases, pregnancy or lactation. Diagnoses were based on clinical symptoms, serum thyroxine and TRAb, thyroid ultrasound and orbital computed tomography. The first round of RT-PCR for the TCR CDR3 was performed with the HTBI primer set and the Qiagen OneStep RT-PCR kit. Blood samples also contained most of the expanded thyroid clonotypes (frequency above 0.001), which suggests that blood repertoires may reflect thyroid immune responses. A 13 V-J signature model separated ophthalmopathy from stable hyperthyroidism, with approximately 86% sensitivity and about 81% specificity in cross-validation and 80%/75% in testing. In validation, the model predicted progression to ophthalmopathy a median of approximately 6.6 months before onset, with about 64% sensitivity and more than 72% specificity. A discovery cohort of approximately 100 patients, 43 with Graves' ophthalmopathy and 55 to 60 with stable Graves' hyperthyroidism, was used to find distinguishing TCR V-J signatures. An independent validation cohort of fewer than 20 hyperthyroidism patients and approximately 17 patients who later progressed to ophthalmopathy tested prospective prediction of ophthalmopathy. For training and testing, the roughly 97 patients in the discovery cohort were randomly divided in a 7:3 ratio. In addition, the study compared T-cell repertoires in thyroid tissue and in blood from 6 or 7 Graves' hyperthyroidism patients. Once sampling was done, hyperthyroidism patients were given methimazole at a starting dose of 30 mg daily, whereas ophthalmopathy patients were given high-dose intravenous methylprednisolone. A second multiplex PCR round built the libraries, followed by size selection and purification. Sequencing of the libraries was done on an Illumina HiSeq2000 using paired-end 100 bp reads. SOAPnuke was used to process the raw data, with reads discarded if the reads contained adapters or uncalled bases, had a mean Phred below 15, or lacked an exact constant-primer or identifier match. High-quality paired reads were merged with COPE v1.2.5, and unique nucleotide sequences were defined as clonotypes. MiTCR v1.1 was used to align the clonotypes against IMGT TRBV, TRBD and TRBJ reference segments. Only V-J combinations with frequency above 0.0001, covering 99% to 99.2% of repertoires, were analysed. A TCS score was defined as the ratio of F50 (clonal expansion) to E x V (chaos), with BLOSUM62-based TCRdist applied between CDR3 peptides within each V-J. Welch's t-statistics and random forest reduced around 550 V-J features to roughly 13, which were used in a naive Bayes classifier (R e1071). Sample size was not statistically predetermined, and investigators were not blinded to group allocation. The paper reports TCR Vbeta CDR3 sequencing of roughly 140 peripheral blood samples: around 45 ophthalmopathy, 70 to 85 hyperthyroidism and 17 progressor patients.

Source: peripheral blood mononuclear cells (PBMCs), taken at new diagnosis, from a patient treated with antithyroid drugs. The sequence was obtained from a woman younger than 45 with Graves disease. Donor details come from another sample of the same person, matched by shared clones. The chain is encoded by TRBV29-1 joined to TRBJ2-3; TRBD2 aligns with 8 central bases. The CDR3 corresponds to CSVRGGLVRDTQYF. Read as DNA, the sequence is TGCAGCGTCCGGGGGGGACTAGTTAGAGATACGCAGTATTTT.